The rows below give T cell receptor beta chains drawn from one sample of a study of control samples from healthy donors and cancer patients. Profiled with immunoSEQ multiplex PCR; TCRdb holds only in-frame clones, not every one. This table has 390,000 or so clones, 80% to 95% appearing once. The sequencing sample was made of PBMCs. All receptors come from a man aged 35 to 55 with head and neck cancer. CDR3s include the opening cysteine and the closing phenylalanine or tryptophan. The order of the fields is CDR3 DNA, CDR3 protein, D gene, clone size, J gene, V gene. The D gene is left open where the match is weak. Clone size is given for some rows only: seen once, a few or many times, or a class if the clone is expanded.

CDR3 DNA: TGTGCCAGCAGCCCAGACATCGCCTACGAGCAGTACTTC
CDR3 protein: CASSPDIAYEQYF
D gene: .
clone size: .
J gene: TRBJ2-7
V gene: TRBV9

CDR3 DNA: TGTGCCAGCAGCTTGCTCGCGAGAACAGGGGTTCCGAACACTGAAGCTTTCTTT
CDR3 protein: CASSLLARTGVPNTEAFF
D gene: TRBD1
clone size: .
J gene: TRBJ1-1
V gene: TRBV5-4

CDR3 DNA: TGTGCCAGCAGTTACTCGAGGGTCTCCCGGGGCAGGGGCTACACCTTC
CDR3 protein: CASSYSRVSRGRGYTF
D gene: .
clone size: .
J gene: TRBJ1-2
V gene: TRBV6-5

CDR3 DNA: TGTGCCAGTAGTATCGGGGGGGGCGGTTCCTACGAGCAGTACTTC
CDR3 protein: CASSIGGGGSYEQYF
D gene: TRBD2
clone size: once
J gene: TRBJ2-7
V gene: TRBV19

CDR3 DNA: TGTGCCAGCAGTTTAGCACAGGCCTACGAGCAGTACTTC
CDR3 protein: CASSLAQAYEQYF
D gene: .
clone size: .
J gene: TRBJ2-7
V gene: TRBV12-3/TRBV12-4

CDR3 DNA: TGTGCCAGCTCACCACCGGTAGCCGGTACCTACGAGCAGTACTTC
CDR3 protein: CASSPPVAGTYEQYF
D gene: .
clone size: .
J gene: TRBJ2-7
V gene: TRBV18

CDR3 DNA: TGTGCCAGCAGCCTCCTCGACACCGGGGAGCTGTTTTTT
CDR3 protein: CASSLLDTGELFF
D gene: .
clone size: .
J gene: TRBJ2-2
V gene: TRBV3-1/TRBV3-2

CDR3 DNA: TGTGCCAGCAGTGAAGGGATTCGGAATAGCGGGGTTGCCTACGAGCAGTACTTC
CDR3 protein: CASSEGIRNSGVAYEQYF
D gene: TRBD2
clone size: .
J gene: TRBJ2-7
V gene: TRBV6-1

CDR3 DNA: TGCAGCGTTGAAGAGTTAAGGGTAGGGACAGATACGCAGTATTTT
CDR3 protein: CSVEELRVGTDTQYF
D gene: .
clone size: .
J gene: TRBJ2-3
V gene: TRBV29-1

CDR3 DNA: TGTGCCAGCAGCGACACTACTATTACCAAAAACATTCAGTACTTC
CDR3 protein: CASSDTTITKNIQYF
D gene: .
clone size: .
J gene: TRBJ2-4
V gene: TRBV11-3

CDR3 DNA: TGTGCCAGCAGTTTATCACAGGGGAGGTCACCCCTCCACTTT
CDR3 protein: CASSLSQGRSPLHF
D gene: TRBD1
clone size: .
J gene: TRBJ1-6
V gene: TRBV28

CDR3 DNA: TGTGCCAGCAGCTTACCAGGCAGGGACTATGAAGCTTTCTTT
CDR3 protein: CASSLPGRDYEAFF
D gene: .
clone size: .
J gene: TRBJ1-1
V gene: TRBV11-3

CDR3 DNA: TGCGCCAGCAGCTTGGAAGGGGGGAATCAGCCCCAGCATTTT
CDR3 protein: CASSLEGGNQPQHF
D gene: .
clone size: .
J gene: TRBJ1-5
V gene: TRBV5-1

CDR3 DNA: TGTGCCAGCTCACCATCCGGCGGGGGTTGGGAGACCCAGTACTTC
CDR3 protein: CASSPSGGGWETQYF
D gene: TRBD2
clone size: .
J gene: TRBJ2-5
V gene: TRBV18

CDR3 DNA: TGTGCCAGCAGTTCCCATGACGGGCTCTTCGGAAAACTGTTTTTT
CDR3 protein: CASSSHDGLFGKLFF
D gene: .
clone size: .
J gene: TRBJ1-4
V gene: TRBV28

CDR3 DNA: TGCGCCAGCAGCTCGTGGGACGCCAGGGCCGGGGAGCTGTTTTTT
CDR3 protein: CASSSWDARAGELFF
D gene: .
clone size: .
J gene: TRBJ2-2
V gene: TRBV5-1

CDR3 DNA: TGTGCCAGCAGCCAAGGTAGGGGCTATGGCTACACCTTC
CDR3 protein: CASSQGRGYGYTF
D gene: .
clone size: once
J gene: TRBJ1-2
V gene: TRBV3-1/TRBV3-2

CDR3 DNA: TGCGCCAGCAGCCAAGTAGGGACTCAGGCGGGCGGCTACACCTTC
CDR3 protein: CASSQVGTQAGGYTF
D gene: .
clone size: .
J gene: TRBJ1-2
V gene: TRBV4-1

CDR3 DNA: TGTGCCAGCAGCGTGGGGCGGGACAGCCATAATCAGCCCCAGCATTTT
CDR3 protein: CASSVGRDSHNQPQHF
D gene: TRBD1
clone size: once
J gene: TRBJ1-5
V gene: TRBV9

CDR3 DNA: TGTGCCAGCAGTTTTCAGGGCACAAGGCCCCAGCATTTT
CDR3 protein: CASSFQGTRPQHF
D gene: .
clone size: few
J gene: TRBJ1-5
V gene: TRBV28

CDR3 DNA: TGTGCTAGTGGTCCGGCTGAGGGCGTTGAGCAGTACTTC
CDR3 protein: CASGPAEGVEQYF
D gene: .
clone size: .
J gene: TRBJ2-7
V gene: TRBV12-5

CDR3 DNA: TGTGCCAGCACCAGCGGGGTTCCGAATGAGCAGTTCTTC
CDR3 protein: CASTSGVPNEQFF
D gene: TRBD2
clone size: .
J gene: TRBJ2-1
V gene: TRBV5-6

CDR3 DNA: TGCGCCAGCAGCTTGGCCGCACAGGGCGGTGAAAAACTGTTTTTT
CDR3 protein: CASSLAAQGGEKLFF
D gene: .
clone size: .
J gene: TRBJ1-4
V gene: TRBV5-1

CDR3 DNA: TGTGCCACTTCCGGGACTAGCGGGAGCGATGAGCAGTTCTTC
CDR3 protein: CATSGTSGSDEQFF
D gene: TRBD2
clone size: .
J gene: TRBJ2-1
V gene: TRBV24-1

CDR3 DNA: TGTGCCAGCAGCTTGGGGACAGGGCCCGAGCAGTACTTC
CDR3 protein: CASSLGTGPEQYF
D gene: TRBD1
clone size: .
J gene: TRBJ2-7
V gene: TRBV5-5

CDR3 DNA: TGCGCCAGCAGCGCCGGACTAGCGGCCACAGATACGCAGTATTTT
CDR3 protein: CASSAGLAATDTQYF
D gene: TRBD2
clone size: .
J gene: TRBJ2-3
V gene: TRBV5-1

CDR3 DNA: TGTGCCAGCAGTCCCGGACGGGCCACTCTCTTC
CDR3 protein: CASSPGRATLF
D gene: .
clone size: .
J gene: TRBJ2-1
V gene: TRBV28

CDR3 DNA: TGTGCCAGCAGTCTACTCGGCGAGCAGTACTTC
CDR3 protein: CASSLLGEQYF
D gene: .
clone size: .
J gene: TRBJ2-7
V gene: TRBV12-3/TRBV12-4

CDR3 DNA: TGTGCCAGCAGTTTAGGGACGGGTCTCCCTGGAAACACCATATATTTT
CDR3 protein: CASSLGTGLPGNTIYF
D gene: .
clone size: once
J gene: TRBJ1-3
V gene: TRBV28

CDR3 DNA: TGTGCCAGCAGCTTGGCAGGGGATGAAAAACTGTTTTTT
CDR3 protein: CASSLAGDEKLFF
D gene: .
clone size: .
J gene: TRBJ1-4
V gene: TRBV5-5

CDR3 DNA: TGCGCCAGCAGTACAGGGAGGGGAATTATGAACACTGAAGCTTTCTTT
CDR3 protein: CASSTGRGIMNTEAFF
D gene: .
clone size: .
J gene: TRBJ1-1
V gene: TRBV10-1

CDR3 DNA: TGTGCCGGTTCAATGGGTGACACGCAGTATTTT
CDR3 protein: CAGSMGDTQYF
D gene: .
clone size: .
J gene: TRBJ2-3
V gene: TRBV12-3/TRBV12-4

CDR3 DNA: TGTGCCAGCAGTCCTATCGTGGGGAACAATCAGCCCCAGCATTTT
CDR3 protein: CASSPIVGNNQPQHF
D gene: .
clone size: once
J gene: TRBJ1-5
V gene: TRBV6-5

CDR3 DNA: TGTGCCAGCAGTTTAGCCCGACAGGGGCTCGCCGAAGCTTTCTTT
CDR3 protein: CASSLARQGLAEAFF
D gene: TRBD1
clone size: .
J gene: TRBJ1-1
V gene: TRBV28

CDR3 DNA: TGTGCCAGCAGTTTAGGGAGGCTCAATCAGCCCCAGCATTTT
CDR3 protein: CASSLGRLNQPQHF
D gene: .
clone size: .
J gene: TRBJ1-5
V gene: TRBV27

CDR3 DNA: TGTGCCACCAGTGATCCTGGGACAGGGGCCCACAATGAGCAGTTCTTC
CDR3 protein: CATSDPGTGAHNEQFF
D gene: TRBD1
clone size: .
J gene: TRBJ2-1
V gene: TRBV24-1

CDR3 DNA: TGTGCCAGCTCACCACCGGAGTCTTCACCCCTCCACTTT
CDR3 protein: CASSPPESSPLHF
D gene: .
clone size: .
J gene: TRBJ1-6
V gene: TRBV18

CDR3 DNA: TGTGCCAGCAGCTTACAGGGACAGGGAAGCGAGCAGTACTTC
CDR3 protein: CASSLQGQGSEQYF
D gene: TRBD1
clone size: .
J gene: TRBJ2-7
V gene: TRBV7-3

CDR3 DNA: TGTGCCAGCAGCTCCACCCGACAGACCACAGATACGCAGTATTTT
CDR3 protein: CASSSTRQTTDTQYF
D gene: .
clone size: .
J gene: TRBJ2-3
V gene: TRBV11-1

CDR3 DNA: TGTGCCAGCAGCACAGCTAGCAAAACCTATGGCTACACCTTC
CDR3 protein: CASSTASKTYGYTF
D gene: .
clone size: .
J gene: TRBJ1-2
V gene: TRBV27

CDR3 DNA: TGTGCCAGCAGCTTAGACTGGTCGCACCCGACCACTGAAGCTTTCTTT
CDR3 protein: CASSLDWSHPTTEAFF
D gene: .
clone size: .
J gene: TRBJ1-1
V gene: TRBV7-2